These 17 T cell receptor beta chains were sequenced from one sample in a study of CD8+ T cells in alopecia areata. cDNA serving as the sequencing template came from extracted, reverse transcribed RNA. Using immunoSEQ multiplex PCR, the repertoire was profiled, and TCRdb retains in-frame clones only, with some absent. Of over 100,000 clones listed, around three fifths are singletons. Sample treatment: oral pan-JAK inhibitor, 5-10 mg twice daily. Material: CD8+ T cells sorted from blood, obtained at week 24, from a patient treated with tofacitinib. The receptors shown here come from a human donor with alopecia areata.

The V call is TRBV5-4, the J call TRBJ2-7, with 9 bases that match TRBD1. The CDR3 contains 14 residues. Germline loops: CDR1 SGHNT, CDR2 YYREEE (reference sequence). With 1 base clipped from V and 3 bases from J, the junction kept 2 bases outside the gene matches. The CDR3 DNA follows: TGTGCCAGCAGCTTGCGGGACAGGGACTACGAGCAGTACTTC. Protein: CASSLRDRDYEQYF.

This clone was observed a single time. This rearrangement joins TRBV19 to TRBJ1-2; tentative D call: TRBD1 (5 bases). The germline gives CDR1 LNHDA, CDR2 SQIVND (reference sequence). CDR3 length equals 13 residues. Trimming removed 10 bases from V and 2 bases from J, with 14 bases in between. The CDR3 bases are TGTGCCACCCTAACGTCAGGGAACTATGGCTACACCTTC. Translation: CATLTSGNYGYTF. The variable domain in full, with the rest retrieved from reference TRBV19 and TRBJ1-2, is DGGITQSPKYLFRKEGQNVTLSCEQNLNHDAMYWYRQDPGQGLRLIYYSQIVNDFQKGDIAEGYSVSREKKESFPLTVTSAQKNPTAFYLCATLTSGNYGYTFGSGTRLTVV.

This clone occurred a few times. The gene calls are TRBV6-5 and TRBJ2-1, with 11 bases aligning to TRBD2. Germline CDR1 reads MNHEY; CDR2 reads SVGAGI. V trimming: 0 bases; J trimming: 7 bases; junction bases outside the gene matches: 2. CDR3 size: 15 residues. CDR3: CASSYSASGGNEQFF. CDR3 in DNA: TGTGCCAGCAGTTACTCGGCTAGCGGGGGGAATGAGCAGTTCTTC.

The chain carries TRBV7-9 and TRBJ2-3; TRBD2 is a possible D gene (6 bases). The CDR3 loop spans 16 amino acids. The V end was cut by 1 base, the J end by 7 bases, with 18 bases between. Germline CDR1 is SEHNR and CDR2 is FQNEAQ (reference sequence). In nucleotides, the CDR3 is TGTGCCAGCAGCTTAGGCCCGGCGGGGTCTACGTATACGCAGTATTTT. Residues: CASSLGPAGSTYTQYF.

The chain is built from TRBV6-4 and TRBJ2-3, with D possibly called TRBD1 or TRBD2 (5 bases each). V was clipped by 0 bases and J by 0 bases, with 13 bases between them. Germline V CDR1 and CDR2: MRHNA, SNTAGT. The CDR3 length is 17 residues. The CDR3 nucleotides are TGTGCCAGCAGTGACTCGACTGCCGGGGCCAGCACAGATACGCAGTATTTT. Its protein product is CASSDSTAGASTDTQYF.

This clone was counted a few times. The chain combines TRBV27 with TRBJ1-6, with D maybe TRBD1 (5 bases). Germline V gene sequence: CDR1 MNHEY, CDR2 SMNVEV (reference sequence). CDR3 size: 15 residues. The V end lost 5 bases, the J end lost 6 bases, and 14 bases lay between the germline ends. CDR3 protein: CASSGRQYSNSPLHF. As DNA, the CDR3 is TGTGCCAGCAGTGGACGACAGTATTCTAATTCACCCCTCCACTTT.

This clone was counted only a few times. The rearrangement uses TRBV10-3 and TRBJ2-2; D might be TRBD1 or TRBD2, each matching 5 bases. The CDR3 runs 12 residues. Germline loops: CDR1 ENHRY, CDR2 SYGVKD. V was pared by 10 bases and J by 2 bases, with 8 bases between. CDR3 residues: CANGANTGELFF. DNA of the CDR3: TGTGCCAACGGGGCTAACACCGGGGAGCTGTTTTTT.

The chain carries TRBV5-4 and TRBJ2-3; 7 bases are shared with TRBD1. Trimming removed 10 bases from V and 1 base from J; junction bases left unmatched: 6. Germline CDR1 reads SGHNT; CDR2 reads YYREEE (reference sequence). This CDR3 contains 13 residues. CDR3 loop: CAGRQGGTDTQYF. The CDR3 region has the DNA TGTGCCGGACGACAGGGAGGCACAGATACGCAGTATTTT.

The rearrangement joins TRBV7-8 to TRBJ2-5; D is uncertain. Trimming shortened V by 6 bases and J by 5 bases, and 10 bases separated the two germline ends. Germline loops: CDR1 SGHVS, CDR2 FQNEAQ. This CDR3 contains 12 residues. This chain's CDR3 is CASSLSGETQYF. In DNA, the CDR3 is TGTGCCAGCAGTCTCTCCGGGGAGACCCAGTACTTC.

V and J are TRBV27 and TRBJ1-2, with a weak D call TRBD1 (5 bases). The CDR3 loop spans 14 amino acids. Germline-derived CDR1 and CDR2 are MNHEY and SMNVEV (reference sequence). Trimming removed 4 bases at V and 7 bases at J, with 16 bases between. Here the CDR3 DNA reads TGTGCCAGCAGTTCTGGGGACCCTCGGGGTGGCTACACCTTC. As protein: CASSSGDPRGGYTF.

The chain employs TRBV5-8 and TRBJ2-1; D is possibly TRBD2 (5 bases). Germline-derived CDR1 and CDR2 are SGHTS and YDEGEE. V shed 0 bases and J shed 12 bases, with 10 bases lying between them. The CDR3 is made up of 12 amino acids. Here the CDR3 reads CASSLALRGQFF. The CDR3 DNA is TGTGCCAGCAGCTTGGCCCTTCGGGGGCAGTTCTTC.

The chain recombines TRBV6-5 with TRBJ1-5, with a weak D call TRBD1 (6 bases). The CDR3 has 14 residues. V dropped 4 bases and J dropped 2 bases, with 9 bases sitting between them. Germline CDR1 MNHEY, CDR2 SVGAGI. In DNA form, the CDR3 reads TGTGCCAGCAGTTTCAGGGGAGGCAATCAGCCCCAGCATTTT. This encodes CASSFRGGNQPQHF.

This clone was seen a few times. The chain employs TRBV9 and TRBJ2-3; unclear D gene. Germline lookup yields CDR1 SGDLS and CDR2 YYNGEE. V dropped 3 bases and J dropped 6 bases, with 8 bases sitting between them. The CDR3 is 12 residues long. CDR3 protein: CASSANGDTQYF. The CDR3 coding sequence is TGTGCCAGCAGCGCAAATGGGGATACGCAGTATTTT.

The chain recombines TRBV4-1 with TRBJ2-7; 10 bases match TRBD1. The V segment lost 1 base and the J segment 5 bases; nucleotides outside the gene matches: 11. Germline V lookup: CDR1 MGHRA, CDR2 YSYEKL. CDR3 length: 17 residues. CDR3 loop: CASSQATLTGGYHEQYF. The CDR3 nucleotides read TGCGCCAGCAGCCAAGCTACGCTGACAGGGGGCTACCACGAGCAGTACTTC.

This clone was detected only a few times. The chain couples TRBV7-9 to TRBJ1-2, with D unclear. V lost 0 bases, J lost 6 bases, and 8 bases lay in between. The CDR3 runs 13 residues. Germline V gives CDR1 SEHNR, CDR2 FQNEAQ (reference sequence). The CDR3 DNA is TGTGCCAGCAGCTTAGCCTGGTCCGATGGCTACACCTTC. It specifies CASSLAWSDGYTF.

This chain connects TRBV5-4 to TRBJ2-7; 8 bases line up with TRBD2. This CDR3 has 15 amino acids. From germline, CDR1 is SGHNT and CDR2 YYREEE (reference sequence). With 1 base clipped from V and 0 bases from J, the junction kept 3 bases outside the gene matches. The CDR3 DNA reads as TGTGCCAGCAGCTTGTCGGCGGGGGGCTCCTACGAGCAGTACTTC. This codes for CASSLSAGGSYEQYF.

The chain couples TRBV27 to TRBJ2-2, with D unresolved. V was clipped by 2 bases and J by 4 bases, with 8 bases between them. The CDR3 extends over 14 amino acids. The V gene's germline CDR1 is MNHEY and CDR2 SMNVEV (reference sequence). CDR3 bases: TGTGCCAGCAGTTTAGGTTATATCACCGGGGAGCTGTTTTTT. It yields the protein CASSLGYITGELFF.